These 20 T cell receptor beta chains originate from one sample sequenced in a study of graft-versus-host responses after intestinal transplantation. TCRdb's copy holds only in-frame clones and misses some; the assay was immunoSEQ multiplex PCR. The table has about 6,800 clones, 20% to 30% seen once; the top ten hold about 5%. Sequencing used alloreactive CD4+ T cells from a mixed lymphocyte reaction culture, obtained before intestinal transplant. Subset given: CFSE-low proliferating T cells sorted from roughly six-day pre-transplant mixed lymphocyte reaction (GvH or HvG direction). These receptors all stem from a human patient who received an intestinal transplant.

This clone was detected a few times. The gene calls are TRBV7-9 and TRBJ2-7; D is unresolved. The CDR3 spans 14 residues. Between the trimmed V and J ends, which lost 6 bases and 0 bases, there was a span of 12 bases. Germline V gene sequence: CDR1 SEHNR, CDR2 FQNEAQ (reference sequence). In DNA form, the CDR3 reads TGTGCCAGCAGTCGCTCAGGATTCTCCTACGAGCAGTACTTC. Encoded protein: CASSRSGFSYEQYF.

This clone was counted only a few times. The CDR3 nucleotides read TGTGCCAGCAGCATTTTACCTGGACAGGGGGCGCGCTACACCTTC. It specifies CASSILPGQGARYTF. The chain carries TRBV11-2 and TRBJ1-2; 11 bases agree with TRBD1. The V and J ends lost 5 bases and 9 bases, in that order; junction bases with no gene match: 11. This CDR3 is built from 15 residues. Germline V lookup: CDR1 SGHAT, CDR2 FQNNGV. Using reference TRBV11-2 and TRBJ1-2 for the parts outside the CDR3, the full variable domain is EAGVAQSPRYKIIEKRQSVAFWCNPISGHATLYWYQQILGQGPKLLIQFQNNGVVDDSQLPKDRFSAERLKGVDSTLKIQPAKLEDSAVYLCASSILPGQGARYTFGSGTRLTVV.

This chain connects TRBV7-6 to TRBJ1-6; D is perhaps TRBD1 (5 bases). V was trimmed by 4 bases and J by 8 bases, leaving 12 bases between them. The CDR3 runs 14 residues. The germline CDR1 and CDR2 sequences are SGHVS and FNYEAQ. CDR3 sequence reads: CASSSQVGDSPLHF. The CDR3 coding sequence is TGTGCCAGCAGCTCTCAGGTGGGGGATTCACCCCTCCACTTT.

The rearrangement joins TRBV6-6 to TRBJ2-5, with a weak D call TRBD2 (5 bases). The J call may be wrong; the DNA end is better matched by TRBJ2-7. The CDR3 covers 15 residues. CDR1 is MNHNY and CDR2 is SVGAGI in the germline V gene (reference sequence). CDR3 in amino acids: CASSYARGGAYEQYF. The CDR3 bases are TGTGCCAGCAGTTACGCCCGGGGTGGGGCCTACGAGCAGTACTTC.

This clone has only a few counts. The CDR3 here is CASSYSGPPSSYEQYF. In DNA form, the CDR3 reads TGTGCCAGCAGTTACTCAGGGCCACCCAGCTCCTACGAGCAGTACTTC. The chain is built from TRBV6-5 and TRBJ2-7; D uncertain. Looked up from germline, CDR1 is MNHEY and CDR2 is SVGAGI. The CDR3 extends over 16 amino acids. Trimming removed 0 bases at V and 0 bases at J, with 12 bases between.

This clone has just a few counts. The chain couples TRBV10-1 to TRBJ2-7; 12 nucleotides agree with TRBD2. The CDR3 is made up of 15 amino acids. Germline loops: CDR1 WNHNN, CDR2 SYGVQD (reference sequence). Trimming at V came to 5 bases and at J to 6 bases, leaving 8 bases not matched to a gene. CDR3 sequence (DNA): TGCGCCAGCAGTCGGGAAGGACTAGCGGGACGCGAGCAGTACTTC. Translated, it gives CASSREGLAGREQYF.

As for this clone: Germline and junction disagree at one end, which may indicate a read error. The same CDR3 can be traced to other DNA sequences in this sample. This chain joins TRBV5-6 and TRBJ2-7; D gene ambiguous. CDR3 length: 12 residues. CDR1 is SGHDT, CDR2 YYEEEE, per germline. CDR3 DNA: TGCGCCAGCAGTTTGAACGAGCGCGAGCAGTACTTC. Translation gives CASSLNEREQYF.

This clone was counted only a few times. One junction end disagrees with the germline gene, perhaps due to a read error. This chain uses TRBV7-3 with TRBJ2-7, with 9 bases that match TRBD2. The CDR3 consists of 16 residues. The germline V gene has CDR1 SGHTA and CDR2 FQGTGA. In DNA form, the CDR3 reads TGTGCCAGCAGTTTAAATAGCGGGAGCTTCCAGGGGGAGCAGTACTTC. Its protein is CASSLNSGSFQGEQYF.

There are a few counts of this clone. CDR3: CASRGTGVYEQYF. The CDR3 bases are TGTGCCAGCAGAGGTACAGGGGTCTACGAGCAGTACTTC. The V call is TRBV27, the J call TRBJ2-7, with 7 bases identical to TRBD1. The CDR3 length is 13 residues. V trimming: 6 bases; J trimming: 3 bases; junction bases outside the gene matches: 5. In germline, CDR1 is MNHEY, CDR2 SMNVEV (reference sequence).

The chain uses TRBV5-6 and TRBJ2-5; possibly TRBD1 for D (6 bases). Germline loops: CDR1 SGHDT, CDR2 YYEEEE. The CDR3 runs 14 residues. The germline V and J ends were trimmed by 1 base and 5 bases, with 12 bases remaining between them. CDR3: CASSLTQGSETQYF. The CDR3 DNA follows: TGTGCCAGCAGCTTGACCCAGGGGAGCGAGACCCAGTACTTC.

This clone was detected a few times. The rearrangement joins TRBV6-5 to TRBJ2-7; D remains ambiguous. Trimming pared 4 bases from V and 3 bases from J, leaving 10 bases between. In germline, CDR1 is MNHEY, CDR2 SVGAGI. The CDR3 loop spans 13 amino acids. The CDR3: CASSSRRYYEQYF. CDR3 sequence (DNA): TGTGCCAGCAGTTCACGGCGGTACTACGAGCAGTACTTC.

By share of the sample, this clone is medium-sized. The chain combines TRBV2 with TRBJ1-2, with 10 positions matching TRBD1. After removal of 6 bases from V and 7 bases from J, the junction contained 5 bases not matched to a gene. Germline loops: CDR1 SNHLY, CDR2 FYNNEI. The CDR3 extends over 13 amino acids. CDR3 in amino acids: CASSADRGLGYTF. CDR3 in DNA: TGTGCCAGCAGCGCCGACAGGGGGCTTGGCTACACCTTC.

V gene TRBV12-2 combines with J gene TRBJ2-7; the D call in the table, TRBD2, was not verified against the DNA. TRBV12-2 is assigned pseudogene status. This CDR3 has 16 amino acids. CDR3 coding DNA: TGTGCAAGTCGCTTAGGTAGGGGGACTAGAAGCTACGAGCAGTACTTC. Amino acids: CASRLGRGTRSYEQYF.

This clone came up a few times. The rearrangement joins TRBV30 to TRBJ2-7; D perhaps matches TRBD1 (5 bases). V lost 4 bases, J lost 7 bases, and 17 bases lay in between. Germline lookup yields CDR1 GTSNPN and CDR2 SVGIG (reference sequence). The length of the CDR3 is 13 residues. This chain's CDR3 is CAWTTGPGGEQYF. The CDR3 region has the DNA TGTGCCTGGACTACAGGTCCTGGTGGGGAGCAGTACTTC.

This chain links TRBV7-9 with TRBJ2-7, with D perhaps TRBD2 (6 bases). Germline-derived CDR1 and CDR2 are SEHNR and FQNEAQ (reference sequence). The CDR3 sequence is 16 residues long. V dropped 5 bases and J dropped 6 bases, with 23 bases sitting between them. In DNA, the CDR3 is TGTGCCAGCAGCCCCAACGCCTCAGGGCTCGGGGGCGAGCAGTACTTC. Translation gives CASSPNASGLGGEQYF.

The table lists this clone with a few counts. The CDR3 nucleotides are TGTGCCAGTAGTCCGAGAAATCAGCCCCAGCATTTT. Residues: CASSPRNQPQHF. This chain links TRBV19 with TRBJ1-5, with D unresolved. Trimming took 5 bases from V and 4 from J, leaving 6 bases between them. There are 12 residues in the CDR3. The germline V gene encodes CDR1 LNHDA and CDR2 SQIVND (reference sequence).

On this clone: A far larger clone is one nucleotide away, so this likely arose from a read error. The chain combines TRBV27 with TRBJ1-1; D is unclear. Trimming removed 0 bases at V and 11 bases at J, with 13 bases between. This CDR3 is built from 13 residues. CDR1 and CDR2 from the germline V gene are MNHEY and SMNVEV (reference sequence). DNA of the CDR3: TGTGCCAGCAGTTTATCGGGCGGAAGGTGGGCTTTCTTT. Amino acid sequence: CASSLSGGRWAFF.

This clone has more than one count but fewer than ten. The rearrangement links TRBV7-2 to TRBJ2-7; D is perhaps TRBD2 (7 bases). The CDR3 covers 15 residues. The V end was cut by 5 bases, the J end by 6 bases, with 20 bases between. The germline V gene has CDR1 SGHTA and CDR2 FQGNSA. The CDR3 DNA reads TGTGCCAGCAGCCCCATCGGGGGAGGGACACGCGAGCAGTACTTC. Translation: CASSPIGGGTREQYF. The complete variable domain, with remaining parts taken from reference TRBV7-2 and TRBJ2-7, reads GAGVSQSPSNKVTEKGKDVELRCDPISGHTALYWYRQSLGQGLEFLIYFQGNSAPDKSGLPSDRFSAERTGGSVSTLTIQRTQQEDSAVYLCASSPIGGGTREQYFGPGTRLTVT.

Only a few counts were recorded for this clone. V gene TRBV20-1 combines with J gene TRBJ1-2; 9 bases map to TRBD1. This CDR3 contains 11 residues. The germline V gene encodes CDR1 DFQATT and CDR2 SNEGSKA (reference sequence). V gave up 3 bases and J gave up 7 bases; unmatched junction bases: 0. The DNA for the CDR3 is TGCAGTGCTAGGACAGGGGGTGGCTACACCTTC. It specifies CSARTGGGYTF.

By share of the sample, this clone is medium-sized. V gene TRBV30 combines with J gene TRBJ2-2; 9 nucleotides line up with TRBD1. J gave up 4 bases and V 0 bases, and 6 bases lay outside the gene matches. This CDR3 has 16 amino acids. Germline loops: CDR1 GTSNPN, CDR2 SVGIG (reference sequence). CDR3 sequence (DNA): TGTGCCTGGAGTGTCCCCTACAGGGGGCTCACCGGGGAGCTGTTTTTT. It translates to CAWSVPYRGLTGELFF. The variable domain in full, completed from reference TRBV30 and TRBJ2-2, reads SQTIHQWPATLVQPVGSPLSLECTVEGTSNPNLYWYRQAAGRGLQLLFYSVGIGQISSEVPQNLSASRPQDRQFILSSKKLLLSDSGFYLCAWSVPYRGLTGELFFGEGSRLTVL.